This record concerns one T cell receptor (beta chain) sequence. Its antigen target is currently unknown. One base away there is no much larger clone; base qualities are not given. The cohort comprised under 700 healthy bone marrow donors. All cohort members were sampled while nominally healthy, although unrecorded immune exposures were likely present. The donor tested CMV seropositive, placing the donor among the 289 seropositive members of the cohort. A peripheral blood sample was provided by each donor, and peripheral blood mononuclear cells were used for TCR beta sequencing. Genomic DNA extraction from the blood cell samples was performed with the Qiagen DNeasy Blood Extraction Kit. This sample was taken from a study of cytomegalovirus exposure and HLA in healthy donors (dated by TCRdb to between 2016 and 2019). For the study in its entirety: According to an earlier analysis of several hundred of the donors, some 170 million T cells yielded 117 million unique TCR beta sequences and about 300 Gb of sequence data. An early release covering 550 to 700 HLA-typed donors comprised 250 to 350 gigabases of sequencing data and roughly 85 million unique TCR sequences. The genetic ancestry cluster associated with self-reported Caucasian donors included roughly 84% of the roughly 400 genotyped donors. The study aimed to test whether signatures of past pathogen exposure could be identified by cataloging public T cell receptors. The study profiled the T cell repertoires of under 700 subjects by immunosequencing and related them to cytomegalovirus serostatus. Along with the approximately 620-subject first cohort, a separate validation cohort of around 120 different subjects was used. The study combined high-throughput TCR immunosequencing, statistical association of individual TCRs with disease status, and machine learning to predict cytomegalovirus infection status. A later analysis re-examined previously published TCR beta repertoires from 500 to 700 donors and added high-resolution HLA genotyping to investigate patterns of TCR occurrence. Rather than drawing on any new phenotypic data, the later analysis identified candidate immune exposures from TCR beta sequences and the way those sequences occurred across donors. In an earlier analysis of several hundred of the donors, high-throughput TCR beta sequencing was used to judge whether each TCR beta V gene segment behaved as functional or pseudogenic. Donor age, sex, ethnicity and CMV serostatus were compiled alongside the repertoire data. A later genetic analysis used genome-wide SNP genotypes for about three fifths of the roughly 700 donors, treating that subset as a discovery cohort. Every discovery cohort repertoire had been produced on one sequencing platform. Both class I and class II loci were covered by HLA typing, at four-digit resolution. Typing coverage varied by locus: roughly 629-640 donors for A, B, C, DRB1 and DQB1; around 560 for DQA1; 606 for DPA1; roughly 470 for DPB1. A handful of DR-DQ haplotypes were handled as single units for association and clustering because linkage in the cohort was strong. Across 300 to 400 genotyped donors of the cohort, an average of about 200,000 unique TCR beta nucleotide sequences per donor were sequenced, and 15% to 20% of those sequences were non-productive.

Including the terminal cysteine and phenylalanine, the CDR3 comprises 14 residues. The read is trimmed to its CDR3 DNA, 42 bases read in frame from base 1. The paper as a whole reports these results and caveats: According to a later analysis, TCR association rates differed among HLA loci, with DRB1 alleles showing the most associated TCRs and HLA-C alleles showing the fewest. The cohort was sequenced for TCR beta chains only, and without alpha or paired-chain data the features that could be detected were limited. An earlier analysis of approximately 530 of the donors showed that most TCR beta V segments appeared in productive rearrangements either about 87% or about 30% of the time, which broadly matched IMGT annotations. A further reported finding was that TCR beta sequences accurately predicted the HLA-A and HLA-B alleles for most subjects in the first cohort. Most TCR sequences were seen in very few donors, while some public TCRs were found in many individuals. According to a later genetic analysis, donors in an Asian-associated ancestry cluster had fewer N-insertions in productive TCRs than the roughly 700-donor mean. According to a later analysis, most CMV-associated TCR beta chains appeared to be HLA-restricted, and the HLA associations seemed to be driven largely by CMV exposure. Assigning TCR associations to individual alleles was difficult when HLA alleles, especially DR and DQ, strongly co-occurred. In the study, 164 TCR beta chains were listed as associated with cytomegalovirus. A later genetic analysis associated a missense DCLRE1C variant with V-gene and J-gene trimming of TCR beta chains, and an independent cohort replicated the association. Because counts were too low, some 17 rarely observed V segments, including chromosome 9 orphons, were excluded from the earlier analysis of 500 to 700 of the donors. Correlated functional status among segregating V segments might be attributable to linkage disequilibrium, but an unknown experimental factor could not be ruled out. A few of the identified cytomegalovirus-associated TCR beta chains were confirmed in vitro to be specific for cytomegalovirus antigens. CMV serostatus was the only immune exposure information available for the cohort. Some IMGT-functional V segments, including TRBV6-2 and TRBV6-3, could not be distinguished by the 87-base-pair reads and were therefore excluded. Roughly uniform sequencing depth across donors was assumed in presence/absence analyses, although this assumption may not hold. It was suggested by the authors that the approach could potentially be generalized to other disease states and immunological phenotypes. At a false discovery rate of 0.05, a later analysis linked about 17,000 TCR beta sequences to specific HLA alleles. Because HLA typing was missing for some donors at each locus, association tests included only the typed subset. Cytomegalovirus status was reported to be diagnosed by the classifier with high specificity and sensitivity in both the original and validation cohorts. A later analysis found that HLA-associated TCR beta chains were more clonally expanded and had lower generation probabilities than equally common non-associated chains. In a later analysis, several top co-occurrence clusters were reported to appear linked to parvovirus B19, influenza, CMV and Epstein-Barr virus. The sequencing pipeline was judged likely to have produced a cluster of highly shared sequence variants as a technical artifact.

The library was made by the immunoSEQ multiplex PCR assay. For the multiplex PCR, a mixture combining 60 forward primers for TCR Vbeta segments and 13 reverse primers for TCR Jbeta segments was used. The CDR3 region of rearranged TCR beta genes was amplified from genomic DNA by a multiplex PCR assay. The amplified TCR beta libraries were sequenced on the Illumina HiSeq System as 87-base-pair reads. The paper's data handling went like this. In a later analysis, some 80 million unique TCR beta chains were counted across the 500 to 850 repertoires, and some 10 million of these chains were shared by at least two donors. Raw reads were error-corrected and collapsed into unique sequences with a nearest-neighbor algorithm that merged closely related sequences to remove PCR and sequencing errors. V, D and J gene segments were assigned by aligning CDR3 sequences to IMGT reference sequences. For a sequence to be retained, a match of at least six nucleotides was required to both a V gene segment and a J gene segment. Rearrangements were called productive when the CDR3 lacked stop codons and stayed in frame with V and J; all others were non-productive. CDR3 was defined by IMGT convention, running from the second conserved V-encoded cysteine to the conserved J-encoded phenylalanine. In an earlier analysis of roughly 610 of the donors, sequences lacking an unambiguous match to a single V gene segment were excluded. An earlier analysis of some 500 of the donors classified V segments as functional when productive rearrangements were above 56.7% and as segregating when the standard deviation between donors was above 5%. To diagnose cytomegalovirus status from the catalog of TCR beta chain sequences, a statistical classification framework was built. A later analysis assigned V and J genes by comparing TCR nucleotide sequences with IMGT/GENE-DB human TR gene sequences. A later analysis assigned CDR3 sequences and most-parsimonious VDJ recombination scenarios with the TCRdist pipeline. In a later analysis, each TCR beta chain was defined by its CDR3 amino acid sequence together with its V-gene family, and reads without a unique V-gene family were excluded. As a way to deal with suspected cross-contamination and a sequencing artifact, a later analysis dropped over 550 nucleotide sequences that were highly shared and had low generation probability. For each public chain, a later analysis derived a clonal expansion index from normalized ranks of inferred template counts within each repertoire. Generation probabilities in a later analysis came from a VDJ recombination model fitted to out-of-frame rearrangements, and those results were checked against IGoR. In a later analysis, TCR-TCR, TCR-HLA and TCR-CMV co-occurrence was scored with hypergeometric tests, and a repertoire-size bias correction was applied to TCR pairs. In a later analysis, false discovery rates were estimated by permuting HLA or CMV assignments 20 times. In a later analysis, co-occurring TCRs were grouped using DBSCAN, with TCRdist sequence similarity added in when clustering inside HLA-allele-positive subsets. For co-occurrence clustering, repertoires with fewer than 30,000 or more than 120,000 public chains were excluded, along with roughly 5 repertoires with anomalous nucleotide sharing. As stored in TCRdb, this immuneACCESS dataset retains in-frame rearrangements with V and J assigned. A fraction of the clones does not appear; measured against another copy, unresolved V genes explain less than half of the discrepancy, and the remainder lacks a known reason. D and trimming come from the DNA, and the V and J calls and clone size come from that table. In all, the sample holds 150,000 to 200,000 clones, and under 80% of those were seen once. Together, the top ten hold 13% of the sample.

The specimen sequenced was PBMCs. The TCR was taken from a woman aged 45 to 65 in good health and CMV-seropositive. The V and J genes are TRBV21-1 and TRBJ1-2; the tabulated D call, TRBD1, remains unverified against the DNA. TRBV21-1 is annotated as a pseudogene. The CDR3 corresponds to CASSKTGVSGGYTF. Read as DNA, the sequence is TGTGCCAGCAGCAAGACAGGGGTCTCGGGTGGCTACACCTTC.